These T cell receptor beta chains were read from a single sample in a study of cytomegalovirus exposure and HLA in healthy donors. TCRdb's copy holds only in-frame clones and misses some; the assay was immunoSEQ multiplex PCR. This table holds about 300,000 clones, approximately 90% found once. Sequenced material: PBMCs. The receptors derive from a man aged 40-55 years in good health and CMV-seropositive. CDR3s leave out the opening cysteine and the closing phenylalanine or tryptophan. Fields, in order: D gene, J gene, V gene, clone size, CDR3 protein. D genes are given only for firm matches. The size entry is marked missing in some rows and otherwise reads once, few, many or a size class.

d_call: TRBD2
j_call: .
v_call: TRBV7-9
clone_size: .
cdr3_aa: ASSSGGSSYEQY

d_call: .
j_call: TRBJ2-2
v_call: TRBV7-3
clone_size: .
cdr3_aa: ASRQGRSTGELF

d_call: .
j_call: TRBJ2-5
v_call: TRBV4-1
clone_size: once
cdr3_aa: ASSQGGGHSPETQY

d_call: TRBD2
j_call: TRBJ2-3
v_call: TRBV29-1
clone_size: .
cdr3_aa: SVRGLAGETDTQY

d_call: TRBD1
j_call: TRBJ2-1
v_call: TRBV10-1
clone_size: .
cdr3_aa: ASSARTGGHNEQF

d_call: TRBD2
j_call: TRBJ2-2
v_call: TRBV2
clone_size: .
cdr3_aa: ASSDWSGRAGELF

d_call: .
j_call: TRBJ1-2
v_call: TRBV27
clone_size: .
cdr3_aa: ASRPDRRYGYT

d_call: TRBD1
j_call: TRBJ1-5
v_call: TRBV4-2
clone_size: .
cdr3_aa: ASSPGGPGPQH

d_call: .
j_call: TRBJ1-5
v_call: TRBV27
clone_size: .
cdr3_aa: ASSLMAGASQPQH

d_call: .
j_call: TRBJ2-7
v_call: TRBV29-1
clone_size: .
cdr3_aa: SVAGTRTYEQY

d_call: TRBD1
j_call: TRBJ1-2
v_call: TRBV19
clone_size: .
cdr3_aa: ASSPRDSSNYGYT

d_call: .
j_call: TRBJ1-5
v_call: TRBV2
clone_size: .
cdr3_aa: ASAGDMSNQPQH

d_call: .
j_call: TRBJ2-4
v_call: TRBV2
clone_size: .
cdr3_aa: ASRAPGLRGNIQY

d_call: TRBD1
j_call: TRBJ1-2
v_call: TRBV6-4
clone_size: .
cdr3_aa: ASSATGDYGYT

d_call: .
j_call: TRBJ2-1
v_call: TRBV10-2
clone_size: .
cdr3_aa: ASSSGFLSSYNEQF

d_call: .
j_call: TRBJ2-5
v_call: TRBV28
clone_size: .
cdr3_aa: ASSLRRRAVPLTQY

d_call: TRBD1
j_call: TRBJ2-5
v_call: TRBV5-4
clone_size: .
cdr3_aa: ASSPQGTQETQY

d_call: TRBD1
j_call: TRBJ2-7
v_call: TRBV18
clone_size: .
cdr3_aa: ASSPPGQGHEQY

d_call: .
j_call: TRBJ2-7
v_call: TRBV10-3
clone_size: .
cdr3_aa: AISEGASRNLNSYEQY

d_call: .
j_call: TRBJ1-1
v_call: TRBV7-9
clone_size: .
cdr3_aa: ASSPGHPGTEAF

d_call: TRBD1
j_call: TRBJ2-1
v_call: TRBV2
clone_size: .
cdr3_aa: ATLRDRGQNEQF

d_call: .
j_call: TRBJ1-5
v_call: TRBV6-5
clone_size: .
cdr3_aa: ASSYGTNSNQPQH

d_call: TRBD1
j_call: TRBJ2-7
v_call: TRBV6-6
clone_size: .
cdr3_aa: ASSYHGTDEQY

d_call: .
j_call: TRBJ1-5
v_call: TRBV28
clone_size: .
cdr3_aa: ASSLKAGANQPQH

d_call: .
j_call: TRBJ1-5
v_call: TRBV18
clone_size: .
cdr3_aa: ASSPEGNQPQH

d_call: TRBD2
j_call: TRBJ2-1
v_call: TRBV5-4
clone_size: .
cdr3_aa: ASSKTPGLDYNEQF

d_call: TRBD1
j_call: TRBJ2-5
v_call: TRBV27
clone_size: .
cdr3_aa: ASKRSTGDETRY

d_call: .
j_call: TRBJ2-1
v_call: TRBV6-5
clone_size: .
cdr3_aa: ASSSLTMDSYNEQF

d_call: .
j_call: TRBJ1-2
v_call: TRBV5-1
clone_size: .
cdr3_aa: ASSSGLKIYGYT

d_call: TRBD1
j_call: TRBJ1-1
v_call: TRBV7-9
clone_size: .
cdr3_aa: ASSLQGAPTEAF

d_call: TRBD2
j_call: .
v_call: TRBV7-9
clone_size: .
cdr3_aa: ASTPHRGGAYEQY

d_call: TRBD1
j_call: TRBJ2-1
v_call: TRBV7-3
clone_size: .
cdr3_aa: ASSLGQASNEQF

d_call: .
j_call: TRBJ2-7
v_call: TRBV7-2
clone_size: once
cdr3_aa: ASSLAIGQSYEQY

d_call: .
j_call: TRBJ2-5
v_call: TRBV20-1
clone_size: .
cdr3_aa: SARSGETQY

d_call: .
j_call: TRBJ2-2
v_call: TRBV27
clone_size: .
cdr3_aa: ASSRGQNTGELF

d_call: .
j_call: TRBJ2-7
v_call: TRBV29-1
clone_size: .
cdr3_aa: SVARSGEQY

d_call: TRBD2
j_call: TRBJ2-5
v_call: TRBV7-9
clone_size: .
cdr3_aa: ASSFGTSVETQY

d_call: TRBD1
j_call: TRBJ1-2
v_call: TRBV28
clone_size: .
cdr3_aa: ASSLTGGGGYGYT

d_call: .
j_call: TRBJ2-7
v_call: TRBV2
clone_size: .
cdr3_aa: ASSESGYSSYEQY

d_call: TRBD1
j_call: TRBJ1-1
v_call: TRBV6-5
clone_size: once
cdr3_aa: ASSYLYRGANTEAF

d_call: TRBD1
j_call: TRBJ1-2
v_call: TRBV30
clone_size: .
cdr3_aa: AWSVRWTGGRYGYT

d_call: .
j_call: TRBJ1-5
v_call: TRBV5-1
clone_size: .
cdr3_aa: ASSLGTGQRQPQH

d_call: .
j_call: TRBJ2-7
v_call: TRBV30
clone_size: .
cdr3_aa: AWTSWANSYEQY

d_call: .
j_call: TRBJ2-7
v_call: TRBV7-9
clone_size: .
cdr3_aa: ASKEGDTYEQY

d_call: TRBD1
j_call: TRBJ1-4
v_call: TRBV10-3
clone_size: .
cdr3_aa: AISGDRSPEKLF

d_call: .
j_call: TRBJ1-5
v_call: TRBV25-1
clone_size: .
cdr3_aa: ASSWGGNQPQH

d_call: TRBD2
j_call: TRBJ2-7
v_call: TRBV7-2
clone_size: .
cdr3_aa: ASSDGPGTSAYEQY

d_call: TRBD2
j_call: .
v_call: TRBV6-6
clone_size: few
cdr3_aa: ASSYGTSGSSYEQY

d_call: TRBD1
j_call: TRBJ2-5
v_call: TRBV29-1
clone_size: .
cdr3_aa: SVEDLLDRRVETQY

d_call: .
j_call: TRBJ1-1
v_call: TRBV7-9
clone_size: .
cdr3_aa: ASSPPQGNTEAF

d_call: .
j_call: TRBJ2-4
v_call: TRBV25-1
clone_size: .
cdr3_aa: ASSDTRHGRQY

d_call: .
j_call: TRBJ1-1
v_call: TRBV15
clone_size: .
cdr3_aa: ATSSGSGVDTEAF

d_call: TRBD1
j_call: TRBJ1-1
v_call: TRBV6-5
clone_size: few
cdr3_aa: ASSYSGQRLNTEAF

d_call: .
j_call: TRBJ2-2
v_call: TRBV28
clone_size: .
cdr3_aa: ASSLSPWPGELF

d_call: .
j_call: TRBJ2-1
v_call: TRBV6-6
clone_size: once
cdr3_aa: ASSTLGVLTF

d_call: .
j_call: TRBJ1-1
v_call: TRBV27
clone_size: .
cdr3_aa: ASSLTPRLNTEAF